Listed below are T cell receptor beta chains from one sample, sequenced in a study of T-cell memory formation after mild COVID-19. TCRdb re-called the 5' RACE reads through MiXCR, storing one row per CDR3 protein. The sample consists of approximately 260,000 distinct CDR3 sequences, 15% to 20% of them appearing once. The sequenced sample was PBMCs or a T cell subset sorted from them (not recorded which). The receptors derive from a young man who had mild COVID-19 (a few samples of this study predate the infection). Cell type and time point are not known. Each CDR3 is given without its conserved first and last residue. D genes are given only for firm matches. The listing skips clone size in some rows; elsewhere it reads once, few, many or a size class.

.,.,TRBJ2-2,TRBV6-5,ASSYPSGGGTGELF
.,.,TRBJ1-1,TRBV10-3,AIRPRDGTEAF
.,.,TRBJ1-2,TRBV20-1,SARTQPIYNYGYT
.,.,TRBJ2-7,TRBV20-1,SAPESTGSNYEQY
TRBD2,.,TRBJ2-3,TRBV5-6,ASSRGLAGTDTQY
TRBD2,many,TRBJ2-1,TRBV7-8,ASSLSSGLYNEQF
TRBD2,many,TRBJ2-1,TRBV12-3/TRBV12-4,ASSYLAGQQF
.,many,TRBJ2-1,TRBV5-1,ASSPGTRVLYNEQF
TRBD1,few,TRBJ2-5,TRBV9,ASSAGQGRETQY
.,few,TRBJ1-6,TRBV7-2,ASSPVPGPYSPLH
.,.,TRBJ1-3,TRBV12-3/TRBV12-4,ASSPEAGAGNTIY
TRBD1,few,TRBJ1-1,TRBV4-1,ASSQEGQSDTEAF
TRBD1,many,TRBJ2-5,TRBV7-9,ASKPGQGRETQY
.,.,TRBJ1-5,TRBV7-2,ASSLQVGTQPQH
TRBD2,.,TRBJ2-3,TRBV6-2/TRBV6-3,ASGRAGGPSDTQY
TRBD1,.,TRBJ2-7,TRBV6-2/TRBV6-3,ASTYTSGQGDVYEQY
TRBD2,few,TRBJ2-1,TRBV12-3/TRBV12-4,ASSFGLAGVEF
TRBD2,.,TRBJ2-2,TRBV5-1,ATRRAGGPGTGELF
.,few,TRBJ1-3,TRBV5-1,ASSPGVGGNTIY
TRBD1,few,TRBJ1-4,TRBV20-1,SVAGPGGEKLF
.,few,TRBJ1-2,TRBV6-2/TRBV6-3,ASRRAGAINYGYT
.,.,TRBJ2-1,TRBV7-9,ASSGEAGTMGEQF
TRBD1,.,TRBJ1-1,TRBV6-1,ATFRRGMNTEAF
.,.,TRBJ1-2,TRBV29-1,SVVESTYGYT
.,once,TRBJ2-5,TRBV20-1,SARVGGASQETQY
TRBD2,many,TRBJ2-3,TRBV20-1,SALTGRGGADTQY
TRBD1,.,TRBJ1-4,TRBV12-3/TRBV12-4,ASGQGYEKLF
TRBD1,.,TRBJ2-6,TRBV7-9,ASSLDDRVAGANVLT
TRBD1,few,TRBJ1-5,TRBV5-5,ASSFFRGANQPQH
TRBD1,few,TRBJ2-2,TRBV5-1,ASSLEGGRYTGELF
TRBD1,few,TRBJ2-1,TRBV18,ASPRQGYYNEQF
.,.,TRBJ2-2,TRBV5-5,ASSLGQRTGELF
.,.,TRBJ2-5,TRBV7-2,ASSLEGLPRETQY
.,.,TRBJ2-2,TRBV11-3,ASSTGWGGTGELF
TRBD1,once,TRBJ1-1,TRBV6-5,ASSYHTGGRTEAF
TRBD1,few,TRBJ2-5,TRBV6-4,ASSDSSETSDGTGGQETQY
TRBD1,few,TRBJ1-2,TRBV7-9,ASSSTGDYGYT
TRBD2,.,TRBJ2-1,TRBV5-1,ASVTYSGEGEQF
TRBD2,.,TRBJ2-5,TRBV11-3,ASSLGSASGEETQY
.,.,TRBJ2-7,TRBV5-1,ASSGGTFAYEQY
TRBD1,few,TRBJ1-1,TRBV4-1,ASSQDAQGARWTEAF
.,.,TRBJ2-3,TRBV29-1,SAGVRGDTQY
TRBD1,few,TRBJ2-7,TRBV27,ASTRTGAYEQY
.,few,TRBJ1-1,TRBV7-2,ASSPWGGRVEAF
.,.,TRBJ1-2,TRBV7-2,ASSQGGGANYGYT
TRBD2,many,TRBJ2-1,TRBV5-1,ASSRSGGHYNEQF
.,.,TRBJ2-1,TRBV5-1,ASDPGASSYNEQF
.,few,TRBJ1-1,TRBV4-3,ASSQSPGALLAF
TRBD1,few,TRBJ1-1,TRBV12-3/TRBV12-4,ASSPGQAENTEAF
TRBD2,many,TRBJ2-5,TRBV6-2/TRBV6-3,ASSYPSRTSRGETQY
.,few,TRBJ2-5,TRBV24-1,ATSDPTGETQY
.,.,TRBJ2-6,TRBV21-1,ASSKVGDRDAGANVLT
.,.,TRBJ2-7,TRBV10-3,ATTPLWGTTLYEQY
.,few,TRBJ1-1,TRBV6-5,ASTARNTEAF
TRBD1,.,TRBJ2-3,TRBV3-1,ASSHPGGGDTQY